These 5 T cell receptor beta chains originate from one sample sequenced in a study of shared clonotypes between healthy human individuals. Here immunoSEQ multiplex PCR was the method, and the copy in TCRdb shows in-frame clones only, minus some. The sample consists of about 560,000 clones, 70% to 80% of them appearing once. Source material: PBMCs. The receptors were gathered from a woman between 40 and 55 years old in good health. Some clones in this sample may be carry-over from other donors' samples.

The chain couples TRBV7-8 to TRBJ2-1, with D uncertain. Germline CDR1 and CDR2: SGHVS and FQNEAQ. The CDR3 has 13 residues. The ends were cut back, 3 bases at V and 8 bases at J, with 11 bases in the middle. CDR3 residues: CASSFRSADEQFF. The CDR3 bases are TGTGCCAGCAGCTTTAGATCGGCCGATGAGCAGTTCTTC.

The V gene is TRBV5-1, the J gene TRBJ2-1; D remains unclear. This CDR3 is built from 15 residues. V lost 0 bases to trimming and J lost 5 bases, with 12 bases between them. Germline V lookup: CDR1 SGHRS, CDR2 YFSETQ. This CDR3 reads CASSLEGGLHNEQFF. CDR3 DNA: TGCGCCAGCAGCTTGGAGGGCGGTCTCCACAATGAGCAGTTCTTC.

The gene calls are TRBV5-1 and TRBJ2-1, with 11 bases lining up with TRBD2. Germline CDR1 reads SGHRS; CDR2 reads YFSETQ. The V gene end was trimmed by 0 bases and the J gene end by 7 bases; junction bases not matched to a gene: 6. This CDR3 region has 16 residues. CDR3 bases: TGCGCCAGCAGCTTGGCCCCTTTAGCGGGAGGGAATGAGCAGTTCTTC. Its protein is CASSLAPLAGGNEQFF.

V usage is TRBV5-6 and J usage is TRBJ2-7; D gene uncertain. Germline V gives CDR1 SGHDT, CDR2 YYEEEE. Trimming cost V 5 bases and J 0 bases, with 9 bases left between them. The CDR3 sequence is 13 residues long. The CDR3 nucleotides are TGTGCCAGCAGTCCGAGCCACTCCTACGAGCAGTACTTC. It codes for CASSPSHSYEQYF.

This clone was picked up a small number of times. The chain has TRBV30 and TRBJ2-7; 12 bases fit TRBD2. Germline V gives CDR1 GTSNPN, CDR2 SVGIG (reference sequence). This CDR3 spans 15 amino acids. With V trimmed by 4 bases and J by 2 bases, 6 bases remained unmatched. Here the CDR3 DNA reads TGTGCCTGGACTTCCCTAGCGGGAGGGCCCTACGAGCAGTACTTC. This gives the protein CAWTSLAGGPYEQYF.